This TCR beta chain was sequenced in a study of blood T cell repertoires in COVID-19. This CDR3 has 15 residues. Between the trimmed V and J ends, which lost 2 bases and 6 bases, there was a span of 13 bases. Germline CDR1 MGHDK, CDR2 SYGVNS. Participants spanned ages about 18 to 100 years and resided in around 25 US areas. As processed by the authors: Reference gene primer amplification yielded estimated nucleated cell counts. Data came from immunoSEQ multiplex PCR; TCRdb stores just in-frame clones and leaves some out. Clone size and V and J calls were adopted from that table, with D and trimming inferred from the DNA. The sample contains about 360,000 clones, 88% of which appear only once. This clone was recorded a few times.

The sample comprised PBMCs or T cells enriched from blood (not recorded which). The receptor was isolated from a woman in her thirties or forties with acute COVID-19. The rearrangement joins TRBV25-1 to TRBJ2-2; D is possibly TRBD1 (5 bases). CDR3: CASSEPGIGAGELFF. The CDR3 bases are TGTGCCAGCAGTGAACCAGGGATTGGGGCCGGGGAGCTGTTTTTT.